The next 28 T cell receptor beta chains were all read from a single sample in a study of blood T cell repertoires in COVID-19. Here immunoSEQ multiplex PCR was the method, and the copy in TCRdb shows in-frame clones only, minus some. Among about 70,000 clones listed, around 80% were seen once. Input material: peripheral blood. Source of these receptors: a man at least 80 years old with acute or convalescent COVID-19.

This rearrangement joins TRBV5-1 to TRBJ1-2; 7 nucleotides agree with TRBD1. Trimming at V came to 2 bases and at J to 4 bases, leaving 2 bases not matched to a gene. The germline CDR1 and CDR2 sequences are SGHRS and YFSETQ. The CDR3 has 13 amino acids. CDR3 loop: CASSLQGFYGYTF. The CDR3 coding sequence is TGCGCCAGCAGCTTACAGGGGTTCTATGGCTACACCTTC. Variable domain in full (rest from reference TRBV5-1 and TRBJ1-2): KAGVTQTPRYLIKTRGQQVTLSCSPISGHRSVSWYQQTPGQGLQFLFEYFSETQRNKGNFPGRFSGRQFSNSRSEMNVSTLELGDSALYLCASSLQGFYGYTFGSGTRLTVV.

V and J are TRBV24-1 and TRBJ1-2; the D is unclear. The CDR3 has 12 residues. V was cut by 0 bases and J by 11 bases, with 9 bases left in between. Germline lookup yields CDR1 KGHDR and CDR2 SFDVKD. The CDR3 region is CATSDLLGLYTF. The CDR3 DNA is TGTGCCACCAGTGATTTGCTCGGGTTGTACACCTTC.

CDR3 bases: TGTGCCAGTTCTAGCGGGAGGGCCGGGGAGCAGTTCTTC. Its translation: CASSSGRAGEQFF. This chain uses TRBV7-9 with TRBJ2-1; 12 bases are a match to TRBD2. This CDR3 comprises 13 residues. From germline, CDR1 is SEHNR and CDR2 FQNEAQ (reference sequence). The J segment lost 10 bases and the V segment lost 9 bases, leaving 7 bases of the junction unmatched.

The chain joins TRBV11-1 to TRBJ2-7; D is unresolved. Per the germline V gene, CDR1 is SGHAT and CDR2 is FQDESV (reference sequence). The V end lost 5 bases, the J end lost 0 bases, and 11 bases lay between the germline ends. The CDR3 runs 14 residues. The CDR3 sequence: CASSPTLDSYEQYF. The CDR3 DNA reads as TGTGCCAGCAGCCCCACTCTTGACTCCTACGAGCAGTACTTC.

The chain joins TRBV19 to TRBJ2-5; 8 bases are a match to TRBD2. The J segment lost 4 bases and the V segment lost 6 bases, leaving 7 bases of the junction unmatched. CDR1 is LNHDA, CDR2 SQIVND, per germline (reference sequence). This CDR3 region has 14 residues. CDR3 sequence (DNA): TGTGCCAGTAGCTTAGCGGGGCAAGGAGAGACCCAGTACTTC. Translating it yields CASSLAGQGETQYF. The variable domain in full, with the rest retrieved from reference TRBV19 and TRBJ2-5, is DGGITQSPKYLFRKEGQNVTLSCEQNLNHDAMYWYRQDPGQGLRLIYYSQIVNDFQKGDIAEGYSVSREKKESFPLTVTSAQKNPTAFYLCASSLAGQGETQYFGPGTRLLVL.

This clone was counted a single time. This chain connects TRBV19 to TRBJ2-3; no definite D call. This CDR3 contains 15 residues. Germline CDR1 LNHDA, CDR2 SQIVND (reference sequence). The ends were cut back, 3 bases at V and 6 bases at J, with 16 bases in the middle. The CDR3 DNA sequence: TGTGCCAGTAGTATCAGCAGCGACCCCACGGATACGCAGTATTTT. Its translation: CASSISSDPTDTQYF. The full variable domain, rest sourced from reference TRBV19 and TRBJ2-3, is DGGITQSPKYLFRKEGQNVTLSCEQNLNHDAMYWYRQDPGQGLRLIYYSQIVNDFQKGDIAEGYSVSREKKESFPLTVTSAQKNPTAFYLCASSISSDPTDTQYFGPGTRLTVL.

Ten or more counts support this clone. This sequence joins TRBV14 and TRBJ2-2, with TRBD1 identical over 8 bases. The ends lost 6 bases at V and 4 bases at J; junction bases unmatched: 4. The CDR3 has 14 residues. CDR1 and CDR2 from the germline V gene are SGHDN and FVKESK. CDR3 sequence: CASRGTGPTGELFF. CDR3 coding DNA: TGTGCCAGCAGGGGGACAGGACCCACCGGGGAGCTGTTTTTT.

This rearrangement joins TRBV29-1 to TRBJ2-3, with 8 bases fitting TRBD2. Trimming cost V 6 bases and J 5 bases; bases outside gene matches: 4. This CDR3 comprises 12 residues. Per germline, CDR1 SQVTM and CDR2 ANQGSEA. CDR3 loop: CSVAGVGDTQYF. The CDR3 nucleotides are TGCAGCGTAGCGGGAGTGGGAGATACGCAGTATTTT.

There are a few counts of this clone. The V call is TRBV6-1, the J call TRBJ1-2; TRBD1 is a possible D gene (6 bases). V was trimmed by 6 bases and J by 4 bases, leaving 21 bases between them. The CDR3 is 16 residues long. Germline V CDR1 and CDR2: MNHNS, SASEGT. CDR3 sequence reads: CASSEITGQNFYGYTF. In DNA, the CDR3 is TGTGCCAGCAGCGAAATAACGGGACAAAACTTCTATGGCTACACCTTC.

The chain joins TRBV1 to TRBJ2-4; TRBD2, the D gene given by the table, was not confirmed from the DNA. TRBV1 is a known pseudogene. The CDR3 has 17 amino acids. The CDR3: CTSSQVQSGGPNDIQYF. CDR3 nucleotides: TGCACCAGCAGCCAAGTACAAAGCGGGGGGCCCAATGACATTCAGTACTTC.

The chain couples TRBV7-3 to TRBJ1-1, with TRBD1 matching 10 bases. J lost 0 bases, V lost 6 bases, and 7 bases had no gene match. Per the germline V gene, CDR1 is SGHTA and CDR2 is FQGTGA. CDR3 length equals 16 residues. CDR3 sequence reads: CASSPRGTGVNTEAFF. CDR3 DNA: TGTGCCAGCAGTCCCCGAGGGACAGGGGTGAACACTGAAGCTTTCTTT.

The chain is built from TRBV30 and TRBJ2-5; the D gene is possibly TRBD2 (6 bases). Trimming pared 0 bases from V and 5 bases from J, leaving 13 bases between. CDR1 is GTSNPN and CDR2 is SVGIG in the germline V gene (reference sequence). The CDR3 loop spans 14 amino acids. CDR3 residues: CAWSVGLRDETQYF. The CDR3 region has the DNA TGTGCCTGGAGTGTGGGACTTCGGGACGAGACCCAGTACTTC.

J is TRBJ2-1 and V is TRBV5-4; D call uncertain. CDR1 SGHNT and CDR2 YYREEE come from the germline V gene (reference sequence). The CDR3 runs to 16 residues. Trimming shortened V by 4 bases and J by 1 base, and 15 bases separated the two germline ends. CDR3 nucleotides: TGTGCCAGCAGCCGTTCCATAGAAGTGTCCTACAATGAGCAGTTCTTC. Translation gives CASSRSIEVSYNEQFF.

This CDR3 is CSAIVANGYTF. The CDR3 DNA follows: TGCAGTGCTATTGTGGCCAATGGCTACACCTTC. V usage is TRBV20-1 and J usage is TRBJ1-2; D remains unclear. The CDR3 contains 11 residues. CDR1 and CDR2 (germline): DFQATT, SNEGSKA (reference sequence). Trimming took off 4 bases at V and 6 bases at J, with 9 bases between the two ends.

V usage is TRBV27 and J usage is TRBJ2-7, with D maybe TRBD1 (5 bases). The ends were cut back, 3 bases at V and 3 bases at J, with 12 bases in the middle. Germline-derived CDR1 and CDR2 are MNHEY and SMNVEV (reference sequence). The CDR3 has 14 amino acids. The CDR3 spells CASSLMGRFYEQYF. The CDR3 DNA reads TGTGCCAGCAGTTTGATGGGGCGATTCTACGAGCAGTACTTC.

J is TRBJ2-7 and V is TRBV4-1; TRBD2 matches at 11 bases. CDR3 size: 21 residues. V lost 0 bases, J lost 1 base, and 17 bases stayed unmatched. The germline gives CDR1 MGHRA, CDR2 YSYEKL. The CDR3 loop reads CASSQDAGGVSGGAGSYEQYF. The CDR3 nucleotides are TGCGCCAGCAGCCAAGATGCAGGGGGAGTTAGCGGGGGGGCAGGGTCCTACGAGCAGTACTTC.

This sequence joins TRBV10-3 and TRBJ2-1, with D perhaps matching TRBD1 (6 bases). V lost 6 bases, J lost 9 bases, and 15 bases lay in between. The CDR3 is 13 residues long. CDR1 ENHRY and CDR2 SYGVKD come from the germline V gene. Here the CDR3 reads CAISPQGQTEQFF. CDR3 coding DNA: TGTGCCATCAGCCCGCAGGGGCAAACTGAGCAGTTCTTC.

This clone was seen only once. The chain couples TRBV6-1 to TRBJ1-5, with a weak D call TRBD1 (5 bases). The germline V and J ends were trimmed by 10 bases and 6 bases, with 13 bases remaining between them. The CDR3 runs 12 residues. Germline CDR1 and CDR2: MNHNS and SASEGT. In DNA, the CDR3 is TGTGCCACCCGGGACGGGGGTCAGCCCCAGCATTTT. It specifies CATRDGGQPQHF.

The rearrangement links TRBV24-1 to TRBJ2-2; D perhaps matches TRBD2 (6 bases). Trimming removed 2 bases at V and 4 bases at J, with 16 bases between. Looked up from germline, CDR1 is KGHDR and CDR2 is SFDVKD. The CDR3 extends over 17 amino acids. The DNA of the CDR3 is TGTGCCACCAGTGATTCGGAGGTGGGGGGAGTCACCGGGGAGCTGTTTTTT. This encodes CATSDSEVGGVTGELFF.

This clone came up a few times. V is TRBV4-2 and J is TRBJ2-3; 11 bases fit TRBD2. Trimming cost V 3 bases and J 4 bases; bases outside gene matches: 6. CDR1 and CDR2 from the germline V gene are LGHNA and YNFKEQ. The CDR3 has 16 amino acids. This CDR3 reads CASSQRLAGGADTQYF. In DNA, the CDR3 is TGTGCCAGCAGCCAGAGATTAGCGGGAGGGGCAGATACGCAGTATTTT.

V usage is TRBV7-3 and J usage is TRBJ2-3; D may be TRBD1 (6 bases). Per germline, CDR1 SGHTA and CDR2 FQGTGA. This CDR3 spans 14 amino acids. V lost 5 bases, J lost 7 bases, and 16 bases lay in between. The CDR3 loop is CASSATKDSYTQYF. The CDR3 DNA is TGTGCCAGCAGCGCAACCAAGGACAGTTATACGCAGTATTTT.

In its sample, this clone was seen many times. The chain links TRBV6-1 to TRBJ2-7, with 7 bases identical to TRBD1. The CDR3 is made up of 14 amino acids. V trimming: 1 base; J trimming: 4 bases; junction bases outside the gene matches: 4. Per the germline V gene, CDR1 is MNHNS and CDR2 is SASEGT. CDR3 amino acids: CASSEGLQGYEQYF. The CDR3 DNA is TGTGCCAGCAGTGAAGGCCTACAGGGGTACGAGCAGTACTTC.

The rearrangement links TRBV18 to TRBJ1-1, with D possibly being TRBD1 (5 bases). Germline V gives CDR1 KGHSH, CDR2 LQKENI. This CDR3 is built from 15 residues. V was shortened by 4 bases and J by 3 bases, with 15 bases between the two germline ends. This CDR3 is CASSQSGNGDTEAFF. CDR3 DNA sequence: TGTGCCAGCTCACAGTCAGGGAATGGGGACACTGAAGCTTTCTTT.

The chain combines TRBV2 with TRBJ2-7, with 8 positions matching TRBD1. Per germline, CDR1 SNHLY and CDR2 FYNNEI. Trimming cost V 4 bases and J 1 base; bases outside gene matches: 6. The CDR3 totals 15 residues. The CDR3 loop is CASSVGQGMSYEQYF. Written as DNA, the CDR3 is TGTGCCAGCAGTGTCGGACAGGGAATGTCCTACGAGCAGTACTTC.

The rearrangement joins TRBV5-6 to TRBJ1-2; D possibly corresponds to TRBD1 (5 bases). The CDR3 is 15 residues long. The V gene's germline CDR1 is SGHDT and CDR2 YYEEEE. The V end lost 3 bases, the J end lost 6 bases, and 18 bases lay between the germline ends. In nucleotides, the CDR3 is TGTGCCAGCAGCTGGGGGGATAGGGACGGGCATGGCTACACCTTC. As protein: CASSWGDRDGHGYTF.

The genes are TRBV30 and TRBJ1-2; D uncertain. V dropped 4 bases and J dropped 13 bases, with 16 bases sitting between them. The CDR3 length is 11 residues. Germline V CDR1 and CDR2: GTSNPN, SVGIG (reference sequence). DNA for the CDR3: TGTGCCTGGAAAATGGAGGGTACAGTCACCTTC. The encoded protein is CAWKMEGTVTF.

The rearrangement links TRBV19 to TRBJ2-7; 8 nucleotides line up with TRBD2. In germline, CDR1 is LNHDA, CDR2 SQIVND (reference sequence). The CDR3 sequence is 15 residues long. J was trimmed by 1 base and V by 3 bases; bases with no gene match: 5. The CDR3 DNA reads TGTGCCAGTAGTATCGGTTCTAGCGGGTCCTACGAGCAGTACTTC. Amino acids: CASSIGSSGSYEQYF.

The V gene is TRBV2, the J gene TRBJ2-1; 9 positions match TRBD1. J lost 4 bases, V lost 4 bases, and 5 bases had no gene match. The V gene's germline CDR1 is SNHLY and CDR2 FYNNEI. The CDR3 totals 15 residues. The DNA for the CDR3 is TGTGCCAGCAGTGTCTTGGACAGGGGTTACAATGAGCAGTTCTTC. It encodes CASSVLDRGYNEQFF.